These T cell receptor beta chains were read from a single sample in a study of cytomegalovirus exposure and HLA in healthy donors. Sequencing was performed with immunoSEQ multiplex PCR; in TCRdb, only in-frame clones are kept and a portion is missing. The sample lists about 150,000 clones, 80% occurring once. Sample: PBMCs. These receptors all stem from a woman in her 40s in good health and CMV-seronegative. CDR3s include the opening cysteine and the closing phenylalanine or tryptophan. D genes are given only for firm matches. Not all rows give a size; the values are once, few, many and, for expanded clones, a class.

CDR3aa	CDR3nt	v_gene	abundance	d_gene	j_gene
CASSQGFDRNSYEQYF	TGCGCCAGCAGCCAAGGGTTCGACAGGAACTCCTACGAGCAGTACTTC	TRBV4-1	-	-	TRBJ2-7
CASSLGTSGSSETQYF	TGTGCCAGCAGCCTGGGGACTAGCGGGAGTTCGGAGACCCAGTACTTC	TRBV4-2	-	TRBD2	TRBJ2-5
CASTRNGGWDQPQHF	TGTGCCAGCACCCGAAACGGGGGTTGGGATCAGCCCCAGCATTTT	TRBV6-1	-	-	TRBJ1-5
CASTLGAEQFF	TGTGCCAGCACCCTGGGGGCTGAGCAGTTCTTC	TRBV28	few	-	TRBJ2-1
CASSRNPGALNEQFF	TGTGCCAGCAGCCGCAACCCGGGAGCACTCAATGAGCAGTTCTTC	TRBV11-2	-	-	TRBJ2-1
CASSPTRQGHEQYF	TGTGCCAGCAGCCCAACAAGACAGGGCCACGAGCAGTACTTC	TRBV7-2	-	TRBD1	TRBJ2-7
CASSRRLAQTMTYNEQFF	TGCGCCAGCAGCCGCCGACTAGCCCAGACGATGACCTACAATGAGCAGTTCTTC	TRBV4-3	-	TRBD2	TRBJ2-1
CASSSRSATNEKLFF	TGTGCCAGTAGTTCACGCAGTGCAACTAATGAAAAACTGTTTTTT	TRBV19	-	-	TRBJ1-4
CASSRDRENTGELFF	TGCGCCAGCAGTCGGGACAGGGAGAACACCGGGGAGCTGTTTTTT	TRBV5-1	few	TRBD1	TRBJ2-2
CASSLAAGNGYTF	TGTGCCAGTAGCCTTGCTGCAGGGAATGGCTACACCTTC	TRBV19	-	-	TRBJ1-2
CASSTLFTVLAGANGLTF	TGTGCCAGCAGCACCCTCTTTACGGTCCTAGCGGGGGCCAACGGCCTGACTTTC	TRBV27	-	TRBD2	TRBJ2-6
CASSEYKQAIENGNTIYF	TGTGCCAGCAGTGAATATAAACAGGCGATCGAGAATGGAAACACCATATATTTT	TRBV25-1	-	-	TRBJ1-3
CASSLGAARGAFF	TGTGCCAGCAGCTTAGGGGCAGCCCGGGGAGCTTTCTTT	TRBV11-1	-	-	TRBJ1-1
CASPISAASTDTQYF	TGTGCCAGCCCAATCAGCGCTGCTAGCACAGATACGCAGTATTTT	TRBV2	-	-	TRBJ2-3
CASSVEAGASYEQYF	TGTGCCAGCAGCGTAGAAGCGGGGGCCTCTTACGAGCAGTACTTC	TRBV9	-	TRBD2	TRBJ2-7
CASRRRGTYTDTQYF	TGTGCCAGCAGACGCCGGGGAACCTACACAGATACGCAGTATTTT	TRBV11-2	-	-	TRBJ2-3
CASSTRTGGGETQYF	TGTGCCAGTAGTACCCGGACAGGGGGCGGGGAGACCCAGTACTTC	TRBV19	-	TRBD1	TRBJ2-5
CSVYRGADTEAFF	TGCAGCGTTTATCGGGGGGCGGATACTGAAGCTTTCTTT	TRBV29-1	-	-	TRBJ1-1
CASSQDGDRAGQPQHF	TGTGCCAGCAGCCAAGACGGAGACAGGGCGGGTCAGCCCCAGCATTTT	TRBV5-4	-	TRBD1	TRBJ1-5
CASSPQQGSGETQYF	TGTGCCAGCAGCCCACAACAGGGGAGTGGAGAGACCCAGTACTTC	TRBV7-2	-	TRBD1	TRBJ2-5
CASSLPAVRWETQYF	TGTGCCAGCAGCTTACCGGCGGTTCGGTGGGAGACCCAGTACTTC	TRBV7-2	-	-	TRBJ2-5
CASSTQGPSYEQYF	TGCGCCAGCAGCACACAGGGCCCATCCTACGAGCAGTACTTC	TRBV5-1	-	-	TRBJ2-7
CASTGTGKSDTQYF	TGTGCCAGCACTGGGACAGGGAAGTCAGATACGCAGTATTTT	TRBV5-8	-	TRBD1	TRBJ2-3
CATSRARGNTEAFF	TGTGCCACCAGCAGAGCGCGGGGGAACACTGAAGCTTTCTTT	TRBV15	once	-	TRBJ1-1
CASSSSTGQGYGYTF	TGTGCCAGCAGCTCATCGACAGGGCAAGGCTATGGCTACACCTTC	TRBV7-9	-	TRBD1	TRBJ1-2
CASSSQRGTYEQYF	TGTGCCAGCAGTTCACAGCGGGGCACCTACGAGCAGTACTTC	TRBV27	-	TRBD2	TRBJ2-7
CASSPGTSGGGTDTQYF	TGTGCCAGCAGCCCCGGGACTAGCGGGGGTGGCACAGATACGCAGTATTTT	TRBV11-3	-	TRBD2	TRBJ2-3
CASSPQRGPGNTIYF	TGTGCCAGCTCACCACAGCGGGGGCCTGGAAACACCATATATTTT	TRBV18	-	-	TRBJ1-3
CASSLAGGPNEQFF	TGTGCCAGCAGTTTAGCGGGGGGGCCGAATGAGCAGTTCTTC	TRBV6-5	-	TRBD2	TRBJ2-1
CASSQTGQNNSPLHF	TGTGCCAGCAGCCAAACGGGACAGAACAATTCACCCCTCCACTTT	TRBV9	-	TRBD1	TRBJ1-6
CASSLRGANTQYF	TGTGCCAGCAGCTTACGGGGGGCGAATACGCAGTATTTT	TRBV13	-	-	TRBJ2-3
CASSVGQWNTEAFF	TGTGCCAGCAGCGTAGGACAGTGGAACACTGAAGCTTTCTTT	TRBV9	-	-	TRBJ1-1
CASSLGLAGGSGETQYF	TGTGCCAGCAGCTTAGGCCTAGCGGGAGGATCTGGAGAGACCCAGTACTTC	TRBV7-2	-	TRBD2	TRBJ2-5
CASSLGQVGGYTF	TGTGCCAGCAGTTTGGGACAGGTCGGAGGCTACACCTTC	TRBV28	once	TRBD1	TRBJ1-2
CASSLSGGNSPLHF	TGTGCCAGCAGCTTGTCTGGGGGCAATTCACCCCTCCACTTT	TRBV5-4	few	-	TRBJ1-6
CASSPTDRSSYNEQFF	TGTGCCAGCAGTCCGACAGACAGGAGCTCCTACAATGAGCAGTTCTTC	TRBV7-9	once	-	TRBJ2-1
CASSTQALAKNIQYF	TGTGCCAGCAGTACCCAGGCCTTAGCCAAAAACATTCAGTACTTC	TRBV28	-	-	TRBJ2-4
CASSFSSGGSDTQYF	TGTGCCAGCAGCTTCTCCAGCGGGGGTTCAGATACGCAGTATTTT	TRBV7-3	-	TRBD2	TRBJ2-3
CASSLGGGSYQPQHF	TGTGCCAGTAGTCTTGGGGGGGGTTCTTATCAGCCCCAGCATTTT	TRBV19	few	-	TRBJ1-5
CASRTGATQAFF	TGTGCCAGTAGGACAGGGGCGACTCAAGCTTTCTTT	TRBV19	once	TRBD1	TRBJ1-1
CASRKQGATYGYTF	TGTGCCAGCAGAAAACAGGGCGCTACCTATGGCTACACCTTC	TRBV11-2	-	-	TRBJ1-2
CASIFTQYF	TGTGCCAGCATATTTACCCAGTACTTC	TRBV6-5	-	-	TRBJ2-5
CASSLGLAGPNEQFF	TGTGCCAGCAGCCTCGGACTAGCGGGGCCGAATGAGCAGTTCTTC	TRBV6-5	-	TRBD2	TRBJ2-1
CASSPQPNYGYTF	TGTGCCAGCAGCCCACAGCCTAACTATGGCTACACCTTC	TRBV11-2	-	-	TRBJ1-2
CASSPSLDREAEAFF	TGTGCCAGCAGCCCGAGTTTGGACAGGGAGGCTGAAGCTTTCTTT	TRBV11-1	-	TRBD1	TRBJ1-1
CASSAPPGGRVVNYGYTF	TGTGCCAGCAGCGCTCCTCCCGGGGGGCGCGTGGTAAACTATGGCTACACCTTC	TRBV28	-	-	TRBJ1-2
CAWGVGRNTEAFF	TGTGCCTGGGGGGTGGGGAGAAACACTGAAGCTTTCTTT	TRBV30	-	-	TRBJ1-1
CASSLRGSGANVLTF	TGTGCCAGCAGTTTACGGGGTTCCGGGGCCAACGTCCTGACTTTC	TRBV28	-	-	TRBJ2-6